These T cell receptor beta chains were read from a single sample in a study of human CD4 T cells and Enterobacteriaceae. The protocol was immunoSEQ multiplex PCR, while the TCRdb copy is restricted to in-frame clones and leaves out a portion. Seen here are about 29,000 clones, approximately 80% observed once, and the top ten hold around 1.7%. Source material: memory CD4+ T cells from blood. Receptors were obtained from a human donor in good health. CDR3s include the opening cysteine and the closing phenylalanine or tryptophan. The D gene is left open where the match is weak. Clone size, where shown, is once, few, many, or a class for clones that have expanded.

CDR3: CASSSGTGTYEQYF; DNA: TGCGCCAGCAGCTCCGGGACAGGGACCTACGAGCAGTACTTC; V: TRBV5-1; size: -; J: TRBJ2-7; D: TRBD1
CDR3: CAISKEMGGKNYGYTF; DNA: TGTGCCATCAGCAAAGAGATGGGGGGGAAGAACTATGGCTACACCTTC; V: TRBV10-3; size: few; J: TRBJ1-2; D: -
CDR3: CASSFQGSGELFF; DNA: TGCGCCAGCAGCTTCCAGGGATCCGGGGAGCTGTTTTTT; V: TRBV5-1; size: -; J: TRBJ2-2; D: -
CDR3: CASSLNYLGTDTQYF; DNA: TGTGCCAGCAGCTTAAACTATCTAGGCACAGATACGCAGTATTTT; V: TRBV7-2; size: -; J: TRBJ2-3; D: -
CDR3: CASAPDILGNQPQHF; DNA: TGTGCCAGCGCACCCGACATCCTGGGGAATCAGCCCCAGCATTTT; V: TRBV6-1; size: -; J: TRBJ1-5; D: -
CDR3: CASSLWTGQETQYF; DNA: TGTGCCAGCAGCTTGTGGACGGGACAAGAGACCCAGTACTTC; V: TRBV5-8; size: -; J: TRBJ2-5; D: -
CDR3: CAISGIGTLGETQYF; DNA: TGTGCCATCAGTGGGATCGGGACGTTAGGAGAGACCCAGTACTTC; V: TRBV10-3; size: -; J: TRBJ2-5; D: -
CDR3: CASSMKVEGKAFF; DNA: TGTGCCAGTAGTATGAAGGTAGAGGGGAAAGCTTTCTTT; V: TRBV19; size: -; J: TRBJ1-1; D: -
CDR3: CASSGTGIPINYGYTF; DNA: TGTGCCAGCAGCGGGACAGGGATTCCAATAAACTATGGCTACACCTTC; V: TRBV5-6; size: -; J: TRBJ1-2; D: TRBD1
CDR3: CASSPGTGELFF; DNA: TGTGCCAGCAGCCCGGGCACCGGGGAGCTGTTTTTT; V: TRBV7-3; size: once; J: TRBJ2-2; D: -
CDR3: CSAGEVLGTQYF; DNA: TGCAGCGCGGGGGAGGTATTGGGGACCCAGTACTTC; V: TRBV29-1; size: -; J: TRBJ2-5; D: -
CDR3: CSAWGGQGKDTQYF; DNA: TGCAGCGCATGGGGTGGACAGGGAAAAGATACGCAGTATTTT; V: TRBV29-1; size: -; J: TRBJ2-3; D: TRBD1
CDR3: CASSLAGVQYF; DNA: TGTGCCAGCAGCTTGGCCGGAGTGCAGTATTTT; V: TRBV5-6; size: -; J: TRBJ2-3; D: -
CDR3: CASITAGDSNYGYTF; DNA: TGTGCCAGTATCACCGCGGGGGATTCTAACTATGGCTACACCTTC; V: TRBV19; size: -; J: TRBJ1-2; D: -
CDR3: CASSIRRGQNTGELFF; DNA: TGTGCCAGTAGTATTCGCCGCGGGCAGAACACCGGGGAGCTGTTTTTT; V: TRBV19; size: -; J: TRBJ2-2; D: -
CDR3: CASSASWLLYEQYF; DNA: TGTGCCAGCAGCGCCAGCTGGCTCTTATACGAGCAGTACTTC; V: TRBV6-5; size: -; J: TRBJ2-7; D: -
CDR3: CASSPQWDRLQYF; DNA: TGCGCCAGCAGTCCGCAATGGGACAGGCTGCAGTATTTT; V: TRBV23-1; size: -; J: TRBJ2-3; D: TRBD1
CDR3: CASEDMTGEQYF; DNA: TGTGCCAGTGAAGACATGACAGGGGAGCAGTACTTC; V: TRBV19; size: -; J: TRBJ2-7; D: TRBD1
CDR3: CSVAYGPDQPQHF; DNA: TGCAGCGTTGCATATGGACCCGATCAGCCCCAGCATTTT; V: TRBV29-1; size: once; J: TRBJ1-5; D: -
CDR3: CAWSRSRGTGELFF; DNA: TGTGCCTGGAGTAGAAGTAGGGGCACCGGGGAGCTGTTTTTT; V: TRBV30; size: -; J: TRBJ2-2; D: -
CDR3: CASSSAAINYGYTF; DNA: TGCGCCAGCAGCTCGGCCGCTATCAACTATGGCTACACCTTC; V: TRBV5-1; size: -; J: TRBJ1-2; D: -
CDR3: CASSAQETQYF; DNA: TGTGCCAGCAGCGCGCAAGAGACCCAGTACTTC; V: TRBV7-2; size: once; J: TRBJ2-5; D: -
CDR3: CASSPATGTGGRRETQYF; DNA: TGTGCCAGCAGTCCGGCTACCGGGACAGGGGGCCGGCGGGAGACCCAGTACTTC; V: TRBV25-1; size: -; J: TRBJ2-5; D: TRBD1
CDR3: CASSPSGAANVLTF; DNA: TGTGCCAGCAGTCCCTCCGGGGCAGCCAACGTCCTGACTTTC; V: TRBV2; size: -; J: TRBJ2-6; D: -
CDR3: CASSDVSSGNNEQFF; DNA: TGTGCCAGCAGTGACGTGTCTAGCGGCAACAATGAGCAGTTCTTC; V: TRBV6-4; size: -; J: TRBJ2-1; D: TRBD2
CDR3: CSVRTSDRADEQFF; DNA: TGCAGCGTGCGTACGTCCGACAGGGCAGATGAGCAGTTCTTC; V: TRBV29-1; size: -; J: TRBJ2-1; D: TRBD1
CDR3: CASSPSGSGQETQYF; DNA: TGCGCCAGCAGTCCAAGCGGGAGTGGGCAAGAGACCCAGTACTTC; V: TRBV10-1; size: -; J: TRBJ2-5; D: TRBD2
CDR3: CASSTSGVGELFF; DNA: TGTGCCAGTAGTACTAGCGGTGTCGGGGAGCTGTTTTTT; V: TRBV19; size: -; J: TRBJ2-2; D: TRBD2
CDR3: CASSLRRRNEQFF; DNA: TGCGCCAGCAGCTTGAGGAGGCGCAATGAGCAGTTCTTC; V: TRBV5-1; size: once; J: TRBJ2-1; D: -
CDR3: CASGLVLLAGTYEQYF; DNA: TGTGCTAGTGGTTTGGTACTATTGGCCGGAACCTACGAGCAGTACTTC; V: TRBV12-5; size: -; J: TRBJ2-7; D: -
CDR3: CASSLTGGVGTDTQYF; DNA: TGTGCCAGCAGCTTAACAGGGGGAGTAGGCACAGATACGCAGTATTTT; V: TRBV7-3; size: -; J: TRBJ2-3; D: -
CDR3: CASSPEGGTQYF; DNA: TGTGCCAGTAGTCCCGAGGGCGGTACGCAGTATTTT; V: TRBV19; size: -; J: TRBJ2-3; D: -
CDR3: CASSLGASGSYEQYF; DNA: TGTGCCAGCAGCTTAGGGGCTAGCGGGAGTTACGAGCAGTACTTC; V: TRBV7-6; size: -; J: TRBJ2-7; D: TRBD2
CDR3: CASSLLGSGYTF; DNA: TGCGCCAGCAGCTTGTTAGGGAGCGGCTACACCTTC; V: TRBV5-1; size: -; J: TRBJ1-2; D: -
CDR3: CASSLGANTEAFF; DNA: TGCGCCAGCAGCTTGGGCGCGAACACTGAAGCTTTCTTT; V: TRBV5-1; size: -; J: TRBJ1-1; D: -
CDR3: CASRALPGQGKNIQYF; DNA: TGTGCCAGCAGGGCTTTACCGGGACAGGGCAAAAACATTCAGTACTTC; V: TRBV6-6; size: -; J: TRBJ2-4; D: TRBD1
CDR3: CASSFSGQSYEQYF; DNA: TGTGCCAGCAGTTTCTCTGGGCAATCCTACGAGCAGTACTTC; V: TRBV28; size: -; J: TRBJ2-7; D: -
CDR3: CASSVEGREKLFF; DNA: TGTGCCAGCAGCGTAGAAGGTCGGGAAAAACTGTTTTTT; V: TRBV9; size: -; J: TRBJ1-4; D: -
CDR3: CASKVRGPPNTGELFF; DNA: TGTGCCAGCAAGGTCAGGGGCCCCCCGAACACCGGGGAGCTGTTTTTT; V: TRBV5-4; size: once; J: TRBJ2-2; D: -
CDR3: CASSSLRGLDQPQHF; DNA: TGTGCCAGCAGTTCCCTTAGGGGTCTCGATCAGCCCCAGCATTTT; V: TRBV6-5; size: few; J: TRBJ1-5; D: -
CDR3: CASKSLSGTQGEKLFF; DNA: TGCGCCAGCAAATCCCTGAGCGGGACTCAAGGTGAAAAACTGTTTTTT; V: TRBV5-1; size: -; J: TRBJ1-4; D: -
CDR3: CASSPREELFF; DNA: TGTGCCAGCTCACCCCGCGAGGAGCTGTTTTTT; V: TRBV18; size: once; J: TRBJ2-2; D: -
CDR3: CASSRTAYNEQFF; DNA: TGTGCCAGCAGCCGGACTGCTTACAATGAGCAGTTCTTC; V: TRBV5-5; size: -; J: TRBJ2-1; D: -
CDR3: CASREPGQDPYEQYF; DNA: TGTGCCAGCAGGGAACCGGGACAGGACCCCTACGAGCAGTACTTC; V: TRBV6-1; size: -; J: TRBJ2-7; D: TRBD1
CDR3: CASSRTSGSQDTQYF; DNA: TGTGCCAGCTCACGAACTAGCGGGAGTCAAGATACGCAGTATTTT; V: TRBV18; size: few; J: TRBJ2-3; D: TRBD2
CDR3: CASLRGATTEAFF; DNA: TGTGCCAGCCTGCGGGGGGCTACTACCGAAGCTTTCTTT; V: TRBV6-1; size: -; J: TRBJ1-1; D: -
CDR3: CASSPGTSGSYEQYF; DNA: TGTGCCAGCTCACCCGGGACTAGCGGGAGCTACGAGCAGTACTTC; V: TRBV18; size: -; J: TRBJ2-7; D: TRBD2
CDR3: CASSGSGTGGIGGYTF; DNA: TGTGCCAGCAGCGGGTCCGGGACAGGGGGGATAGGTGGCTACACCTTC; V: TRBV7-2; size: -; J: TRBJ1-2; D: TRBD1
CDR3: CASSLRLTGTAGVHEQFF; DNA: TGTGCCAGCTCGCTACGTCTAACAGGGACCGCGGGGGTCCATGAGCAGTTCTTC; V: TRBV7-2; size: -; J: TRBJ2-1; D: -
CDR3: CASLYSGQGTDTQYF; DNA: TGTGCCAGCTTGTATTCCGGACAGGGCACCGATACGCAGTATTTT; V: TRBV28; size: -; J: TRBJ2-3; D: TRBD1
CDR3: CASSTSETQYF; DNA: TGTGCCAGCAGCACGAGCGAGACCCAGTACTTC; V: TRBV5-6; size: -; J: TRBJ2-5; D: -
CDR3: CASSQGGRDNQPQHF; DNA: TGCGCCAGCAGCCAGGGGGGCAGGGACAATCAGCCCCAGCATTTT; V: TRBV4-1; size: -; J: TRBJ1-5; D: -
CDR3: CASGRGRASSVSGNTIYF; DNA: TGTGCCAGCGGGCGGGGCAGGGCTTCTTCTGTCTCTGGAAACACCATATATTTT; V: TRBV28; size: -; J: TRBJ1-3; D: -
CDR3: CASSFIIGTEQFF; DNA: TGTGCCAGCAGCTTCATAATTGGGACTGAGCAGTTCTTC; V: TRBV5-5; size: -; J: TRBJ2-1; D: -
CDR3: CASSRTGGIRSRNTGELFF; DNA: TGTGCCAGCAGCCGTACAGGGGGCATCCGTTCTAGGAACACCGGGGAGCTGTTTTTT; V: TRBV7-8; size: -; J: TRBJ2-2; D: TRBD1
CDR3: CASSLVARTNYGYTF; DNA: TGTGCCAGCAGCTTGGTGGCCAGAACAAACTATGGCTACACCTTC; V: TRBV5-6; size: -; J: TRBJ1-2; D: -
CDR3: CASSYTTRDTQYF; DNA: TGTGCCAGCAGCTATACTACAAGAGATACGCAGTATTTT; V: TRBV13; size: -; J: TRBJ2-3; D: -
CDR3: CASSFTPTNTEAFF; DNA: TGTGCCAGCAGCTTTACCCCTACGAACACTGAAGCTTTCTTT; V: TRBV5-4; size: once; J: TRBJ1-1; D: -
CDR3: CAWSVAQGASETQYF; DNA: TGTGCCTGGAGTGTCGCTCAGGGGGCATCAGAGACCCAGTACTTC; V: TRBV30; size: few; J: TRBJ2-5; D: TRBD1